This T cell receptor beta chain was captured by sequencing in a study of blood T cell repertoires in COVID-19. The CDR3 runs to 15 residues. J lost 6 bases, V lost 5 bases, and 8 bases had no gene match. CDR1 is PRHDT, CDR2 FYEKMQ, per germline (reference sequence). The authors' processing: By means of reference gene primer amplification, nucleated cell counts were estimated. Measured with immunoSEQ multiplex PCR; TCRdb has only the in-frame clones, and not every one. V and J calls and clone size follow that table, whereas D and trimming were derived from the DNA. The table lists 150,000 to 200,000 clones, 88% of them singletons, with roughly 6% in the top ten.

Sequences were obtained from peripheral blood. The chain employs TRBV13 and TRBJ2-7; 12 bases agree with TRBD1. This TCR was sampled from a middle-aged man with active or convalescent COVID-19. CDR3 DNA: TGTGCCAGCAGCCCCCCGGGACAGGGGGCTCTCGAGCAGTACTTC. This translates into CASSPPGQGALEQYF.